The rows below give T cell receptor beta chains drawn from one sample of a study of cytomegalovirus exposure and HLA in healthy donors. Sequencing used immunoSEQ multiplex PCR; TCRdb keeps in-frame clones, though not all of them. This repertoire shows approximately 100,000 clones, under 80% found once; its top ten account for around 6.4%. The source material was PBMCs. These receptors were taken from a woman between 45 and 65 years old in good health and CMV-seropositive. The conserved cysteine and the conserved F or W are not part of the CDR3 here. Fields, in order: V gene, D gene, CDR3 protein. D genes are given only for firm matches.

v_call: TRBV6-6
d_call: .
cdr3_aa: ASTSRATNEKLF

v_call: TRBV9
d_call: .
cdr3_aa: ASSQGIDSRIEKLF

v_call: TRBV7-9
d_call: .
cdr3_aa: ASSQIWEDGYT

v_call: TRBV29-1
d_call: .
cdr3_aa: SSETTSTDTQY

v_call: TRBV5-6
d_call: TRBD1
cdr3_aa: ASSSTGSLLDYGYT

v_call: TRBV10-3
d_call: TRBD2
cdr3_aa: AIPMTSGYTDTQY

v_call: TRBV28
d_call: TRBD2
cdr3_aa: ASRRLAGGLTDTQY

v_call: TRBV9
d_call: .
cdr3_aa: ASSVGGVPTGELF

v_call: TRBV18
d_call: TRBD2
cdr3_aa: ASSPLAGGYNEQF

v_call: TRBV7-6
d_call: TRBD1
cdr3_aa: ASSPRTGDTEAF

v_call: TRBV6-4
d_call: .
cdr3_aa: ASSDSSRSTDTQY

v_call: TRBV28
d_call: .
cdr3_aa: ASSIQMNTEAF

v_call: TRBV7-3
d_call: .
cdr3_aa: ASSLFGGFGGYT

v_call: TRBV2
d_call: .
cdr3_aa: ASSEGVQPQH

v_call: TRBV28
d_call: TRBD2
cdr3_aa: ASRLRGGGGADEQF

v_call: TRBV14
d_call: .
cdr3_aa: ASSQDRGWAGDYEQY

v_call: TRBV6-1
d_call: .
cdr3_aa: ASSLLLGDDYGYT

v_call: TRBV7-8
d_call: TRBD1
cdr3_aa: ASSLLYRGSNQPQH

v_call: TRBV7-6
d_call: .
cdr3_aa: ASSLQGVEGYT

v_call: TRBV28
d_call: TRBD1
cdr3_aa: ASPRGQKLSVAFLSGANVLT

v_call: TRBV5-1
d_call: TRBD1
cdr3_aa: ASRDGTANYGYT

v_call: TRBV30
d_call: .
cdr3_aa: AWSATDGAAGYT

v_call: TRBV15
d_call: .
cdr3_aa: ATGTYDNEQF

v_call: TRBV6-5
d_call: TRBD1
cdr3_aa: ASSYSGQGADTQY

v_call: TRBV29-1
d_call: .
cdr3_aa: SVALTVYEQY

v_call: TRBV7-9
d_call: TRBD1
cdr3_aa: SSSLDWAGGTYGYT

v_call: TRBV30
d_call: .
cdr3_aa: AWSVRGMATNEKLF

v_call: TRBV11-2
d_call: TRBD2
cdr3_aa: ASSRSPPRGGSSSYEQY

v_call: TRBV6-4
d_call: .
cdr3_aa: ASNDGGAQSPLH

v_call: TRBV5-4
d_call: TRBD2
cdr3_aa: ASSKTSGGTQETQY

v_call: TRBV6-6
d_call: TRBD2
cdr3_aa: ASTPGLAPLQETQY

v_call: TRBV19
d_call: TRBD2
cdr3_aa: AGGGGPANTGELF

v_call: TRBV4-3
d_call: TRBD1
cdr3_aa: ASSQDIYTGVGDGYT

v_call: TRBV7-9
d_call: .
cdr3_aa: ASSARPGGYGYT

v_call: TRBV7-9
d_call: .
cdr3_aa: ASGQGLRTLQKGNTIY

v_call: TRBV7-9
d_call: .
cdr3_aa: ASSRDAF

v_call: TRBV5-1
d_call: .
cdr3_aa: ASSQGTAKNTEAF

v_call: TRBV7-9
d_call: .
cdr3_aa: ASSWWDKNIQY

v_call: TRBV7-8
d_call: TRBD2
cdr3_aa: ASSPRGLAGGRWTDTQY

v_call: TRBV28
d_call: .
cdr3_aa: ASSFFVGGTEAF

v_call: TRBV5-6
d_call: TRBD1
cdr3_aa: ASRLNPGTGYYEQY

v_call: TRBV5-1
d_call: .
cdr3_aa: ASSVDREIAF

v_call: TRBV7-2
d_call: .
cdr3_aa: ASSLVGGNTEAF

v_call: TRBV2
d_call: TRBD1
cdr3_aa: ASTRDRAYEQY

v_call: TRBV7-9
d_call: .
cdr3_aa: ASSPGPLNTEAF

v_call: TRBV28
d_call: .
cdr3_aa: ASRGGGKGNTIY

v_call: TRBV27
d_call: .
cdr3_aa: ASSRTGAPGGDEQF

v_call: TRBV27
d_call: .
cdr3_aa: SSSNSNQPQH

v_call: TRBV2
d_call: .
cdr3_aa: ASSTAGPLYGYT

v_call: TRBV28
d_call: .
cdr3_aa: ATVGAGGKVGEAF

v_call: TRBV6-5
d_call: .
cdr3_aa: ASSYERRYGYT

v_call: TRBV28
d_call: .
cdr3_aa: ASSYREYSNQPQH

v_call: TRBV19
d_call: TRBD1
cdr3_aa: ASSILRSRDRVNTEAF

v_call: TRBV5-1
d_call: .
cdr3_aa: ASSLIGRTYEQY

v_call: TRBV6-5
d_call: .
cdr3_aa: ASSYSAGALAEAF

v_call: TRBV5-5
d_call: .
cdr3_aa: ASSIQISENTGELF

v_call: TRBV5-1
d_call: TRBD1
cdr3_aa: ASSYRDRAEAF